These 16 T cell receptor beta chains share one sample of origin, sequenced in a study of T cell clones after liver transplantation. Libraries were prepared by immunoSEQ multiplex PCR; TCRdb keeps only in-frame clonotypes and omits some of them. The sample gives tens of thousands of clones, around 90% of which show up once; roughly 2.7% is in the top ten. The sample consisted of CD4+ T cells from blood, taken before liver transplant. These receptors came from a human donor who received a liver transplant.

The chain carries TRBV15 and TRBJ2-7; TRBD2 aligns across 10 bases. CDR1 LNHNV and CDR2 YYDKDF come from the germline V gene (reference sequence). Trimming took 3 bases from V and 1 from J; bases not matched to a gene: 6. There are 16 residues in the CDR3. CDR3 DNA: TGTGCCACCAGCAGTAGGGGGACTAGCGATTCCTACGAGCAGTACTTC. Its translation: CATSSRGTSDSYEQYF.

The CDR3 protein is CASSADTGELFF. For the CDR3, the DNA is TGTGCCAGCAGTGCGGACACCGGGGAGCTGTTTTTT. This rearrangement joins TRBV6-1 to TRBJ2-2; D unclear. CDR3 length: 12 residues. Trimming removed 4 bases at V and 3 bases at J, with 3 bases between. Germline CDR1 reads MNHNS; CDR2 reads SASEGT.

V usage is TRBV7-3 and J usage is TRBJ2-1; D unresolved. Germline CDR1 and CDR2: SGHTA and FQGTGA. The CDR3 totals 14 residues. Trimming took 3 bases from V and 5 from J, leaving 11 bases between them. CDR3 in amino acids: CASSFGSRNNEQFF. CDR3 bases: TGTGCCAGCAGCTTTGGTAGCAGAAACAATGAGCAGTTCTTC.

The chain uses TRBV5-6 and TRBJ2-7; the match to TRBD2 covers 9 bases. This CDR3 has 16 amino acids. The J segment lost 3 bases and the V segment lost 1 base, leaving 8 bases of the junction unmatched. The germline gives CDR1 SGHDT, CDR2 YYEEEE. Here the CDR3 reads CASSLLGLAGSYEQYF. The CDR3 region has the DNA TGTGCCAGCAGCTTGCTTGGGCTAGCGGGAAGCTACGAGCAGTACTTC.

In nucleotides, the CDR3 is TGTGCCAGCAGCTTAGGGATCAGCGGACCTGCCTACGAGCAGTACTTC. Translated, it gives CASSLGISGPAYEQYF. The chain couples TRBV11-1 to TRBJ2-7, with a possible D match to TRBD2 (5 bases). There are 16 residues in the CDR3. CDR1 and CDR2 (germline): SGHAT, FQDESV (reference sequence). V gave up 1 base and J gave up 2 bases, with 15 bases separating them.

V and J are TRBV28 and TRBJ2-7, with 11 bases that match TRBD2. Losses at the gene ends were 3 bases for V and 1 base for J; bases not matched to a gene: 2. Looked up from germline, CDR1 is MDHEN and CDR2 is SYDVKM. The CDR3 spans 15 residues. CDR3 amino acids: CASSFSGRVSYEQYF. CDR3 bases: TGTGCCAGCAGTTTTAGCGGGAGGGTATCCTACGAGCAGTACTTC.

The J gene is TRBJ2-5, the V gene TRBV2; 8 nucleotides align to TRBD2. The J segment lost 4 bases and the V segment lost 2 bases, leaving 12 bases of the junction unmatched. CDR3 length: 17 residues. CDR1 and CDR2 from the germline V gene are SNHLY and FYNNEI. The CDR3 bases are TGTGCCAGCAGTGAATGGGAGGGCGGGGGGCTAGGAGAGACCCAGTACTTC. Translating gives CASSEWEGGGLGETQYF. Variable domain in full (rest from reference TRBV2 and TRBJ2-5): EPEVTQTPSHQVTQMGQEVILRCVPISNHLYFYWYRQILGQKVEFLVSFYNNEISEKSEIFDDQFSVERPDGSNFTLKIRSTKLEDSAMYFCASSEWEGGGLGETQYFGPGTRLLVL.

V gene TRBV6-5 combines with J gene TRBJ2-4; TRBD1 agrees at 7 bases. Germline V gives CDR1 MNHEY, CDR2 SVGAGI. The CDR3 has 15 residues. V dropped 6 bases and J dropped 1; count of bases not matched to a gene: 6. The CDR3 DNA is TGTGCCAGCAGCCCTTTGACAGGGGCCAAAAACATTCAGTACTTC. It is translated as CASSPLTGAKNIQYF.

This chain joins TRBV5-6 and TRBJ2-7; D possibly matches TRBD1 or TRBD2 (5 bases each). V was cut by 5 bases and J by 0 bases, with 18 bases left in between. Germline V gives CDR1 SGHDT, CDR2 YYEEEE. The CDR3 loop spans 16 amino acids. CDR3 sequence: CASRRRRDLSSYEQYF. The DNA for the CDR3 is TGTGCCAGCAGGAGGCGCAGGGACCTAAGCTCCTACGAGCAGTACTTC. Full variable domain (missing parts from reference TRBV5-6 and TRBJ2-7): DAGVTQSPTHLIKTRGQQVTLRCSPKSGHDTVSWYQQALGQGPQFIFQYYEEEERQRGNFPDRFSGHQFPNYSSELNVNALLLGDSALYLCASRRRRDLSSYEQYFGPGTRLTVT.

The J gene is TRBJ2-3, the V gene TRBV11-3; a possible D gene is TRBD2 (5 bases). V was trimmed by 4 bases and J by 2 bases, leaving 19 bases between them. Germline V gives CDR1 SGHNT, CDR2 YENEEA. This CDR3 has 17 amino acids. In nucleotides, the CDR3 is TGTGCCAGCAGCTCCCGTCCTCAAGGGAGTTACACAGATACGCAGTATTTT. It yields the protein CASSSRPQGSYTDTQYF.

The CDR3 DNA follows: TGTGCCAGCAGTTTACGGGGGACTGAAGCTTTCTTT. It translates to CASSLRGTEAFF. The chain joins TRBV28 to TRBJ1-1, with a possible D match to TRBD1 (5 bases). Trimming cost V 2 bases and J 5 bases, with 6 bases left between them. The germline V gene encodes CDR1 MDHEN and CDR2 SYDVKM. This CDR3 has 12 residues.

This clone was observed a handful of times. CDR3 bases: TGTGCCAGCAGCTTAGATACCCGCGGCTACACCTTC. Its translation: CASSLDTRGYTF. This chain uses TRBV11-3 with TRBJ1-2; D gene unclear. Trimming removed 0 bases from V and 8 bases from J, with 7 bases in between. The germline V gene encodes CDR1 SGHNT and CDR2 YENEEA. The CDR3 has 12 residues.

The CDR3 nucleotides read TGTGCCAGCAATAGCGGGAGTATCACAGATACGCAGTATTTT. Its protein is CASNSGSITDTQYF. This chain links TRBV2 with TRBJ2-3; 9 bases map to TRBD2. V was clipped by 7 bases and J by 2 bases; unmatched bases: 4. The CDR3 length is 14 residues. Germline loops: CDR1 SNHLY, CDR2 FYNNEI.

The genes are TRBV4-2 and TRBJ2-3; D gene uncertain. The V end lost 0 bases, the J end lost 2 bases, and 18 bases lay between the germline ends. From germline, CDR1 is LGHNA and CDR2 YNFKEQ. The CDR3 is 18 amino acids. The CDR3 bases are TGTGCCAGCAGCCAAGAGGGGATGACGGCGAGTTTCACAGATACGCAGTATTTT. Translating it yields CASSQEGMTASFTDTQYF.

This clone was counted a few times. The V call is TRBV2, the J call TRBJ2-1; D tentatively reads TRBD1 or TRBD2 (6 bases each). This CDR3 region has 13 residues. Trimming removed 10 bases at V and 6 bases at J, with 16 bases between. Germline lookup yields CDR1 SNHLY and CDR2 FYNNEI. DNA of the CDR3: TGTGCCATAGGGGGAGGTGGAAGCAATGAGCAGTTCTTC. Translation gives CAIGGGGSNEQFF.

This sequence joins TRBV7-2 and TRBJ2-5; D possibly matches TRBD1 or TRBD2 (5 bases each). The V end was cut by 4 bases, the J end by 5 bases, with 17 bases between. CDR1 and CDR2 (germline): SGHTA, FQGNSA. The CDR3 has 15 residues. In nucleotides, the CDR3 is TGTGCCAGCAGCTCCTCGGGACGGCCCGGGGAGACCCAGTACTTC. Amino acid sequence: CASSSSGRPGETQYF. Looking up the rest from reference TRBV7-2 and TRBJ2-5 gives the full variable domain: GAGVSQSPSNKVTEKGKDVELRCDPISGHTALYWYRQSLGQGLEFLIYFQGNSAPDKSGLPSDRFSAERTGGSVSTLTIQRTQQEDSAVYLCASSSSGRPGETQYFGPGTRLLVL.